This TCR beta chain was recorded in a study of shared clonotypes between healthy human individuals. The wider study: Aged between 18 and 49, the donors were a couple of women and a few men. Whole-study findings and limits: For sorted subsets, rarefaction showed incomplete sequencing despite large depth. Estimated richness was generally greater in naive than memory subsets. Few donors restricted represented genetic and exposure-history diversity.

Sequencing was performed with immunoSEQ multiplex PCR; in TCRdb, only in-frame clones are kept and a portion is missing. The table lists 150,000 to 200,000 clones, 85% to 95% of them singletons. The V end was cut by 2 bases, the J end by 2 bases, with 4 bases between. The CDR3 runs to 13 residues. From germline, CDR1 is KGHSH and CDR2 LQKENI. Regarding this clone: No antigen is known for it. This sample includes further DNA sequences coding for the same CDR3.

This clonotype was obtained from a woman in her twenties or thirties in good health. The chain is built from TRBV18 and TRBJ1-3; D call uncertain. Sequencing was done on a sample of naive CD4+ T cells sorted from blood. As to subset: CD45RA+ positively selected. The CDR3 coding sequence is TGTGCCAGCTCACCAGGGGCTGGAAACACCATATATTTT. Translated, it gives CASSPGAGNTIYF.